This T cell receptor beta chain derives from a study of cytomegalovirus exposure and HLA in healthy donors. General study findings and limits: Donors belonging to an Asian-associated ancestry cluster reportedly showed fewer N-insertions in productive TCRs than the roughly 670-donor mean, according to what a later analysis found.

PCR used 60 Vbeta primers and 13 Jbeta primers. Original processing methods: In a later analysis, some 80 million unique TCR beta chains included roughly 11 million shared by two or more donors. Generated by immunoSEQ multiplex PCR, the TCRdb table keeps only in-frame clones and is missing some. The V and J calls and clone size come from that table; D and trimming were worked out from the DNA. The repertoire holds 65,000 to 85,000 clones, with just over 85% as singletons. Trimming pared 6 bases from V and 8 bases from J, leaving 10 bases between. The CDR3 sequence is 11 residues long. The germline gives CDR1 MNHEY, CDR2 SVGAGI. As regards this clone: Its antigen is as yet unknown.

This clonotype was sampled from a woman aged 25 to 39 in good health and CMV-seronegative. The sample was PBMCs. This rearrangement joins TRBV6-5 to TRBJ1-2; no definite D call. DNA for the CDR3: TGTGCCAGCAGGGAGCGAGGAGGCTACACCTTC. This sequence encodes CASRERGGYTF.